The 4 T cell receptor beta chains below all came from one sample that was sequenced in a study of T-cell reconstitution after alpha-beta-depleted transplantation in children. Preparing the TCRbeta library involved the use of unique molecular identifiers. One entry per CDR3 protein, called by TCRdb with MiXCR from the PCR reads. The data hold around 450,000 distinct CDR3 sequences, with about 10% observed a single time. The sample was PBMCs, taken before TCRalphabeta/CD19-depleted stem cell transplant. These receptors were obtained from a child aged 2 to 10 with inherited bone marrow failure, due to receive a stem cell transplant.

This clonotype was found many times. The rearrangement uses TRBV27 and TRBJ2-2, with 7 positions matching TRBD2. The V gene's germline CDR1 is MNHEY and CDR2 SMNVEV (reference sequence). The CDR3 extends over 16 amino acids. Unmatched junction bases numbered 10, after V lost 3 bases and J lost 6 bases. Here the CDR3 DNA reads TGTGCCAGCAGTTTCCTCCGCGGGAGTTTATCCGGGGAGCTGTTTTTT. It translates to CASSFLRGSLSGELFF.

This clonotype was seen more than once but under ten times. The CDR3 protein is CASSLLAGKHEQYF. The CDR3 nucleotides read TGTGCCAGCAGTTTACTAGCGGGAAAGCACGAGCAGTACTTC. The gene calls are TRBV27 and TRBJ2-7; 9 nucleotides align to TRBD2. CDR1 and CDR2 from the germline V gene are MNHEY and SMNVEV (reference sequence). The CDR3 contains 14 residues. V gave up 2 bases and J gave up 5 bases; unmatched junction bases: 4.

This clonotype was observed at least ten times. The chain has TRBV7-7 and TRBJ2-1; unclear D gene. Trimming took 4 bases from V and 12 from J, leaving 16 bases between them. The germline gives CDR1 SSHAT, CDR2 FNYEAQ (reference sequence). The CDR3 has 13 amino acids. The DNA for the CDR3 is TGTGCCAGCAGCTCCCTTCCGGCTGGTTTGCAGTTCTTC. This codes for CASSSLPAGLQFF.

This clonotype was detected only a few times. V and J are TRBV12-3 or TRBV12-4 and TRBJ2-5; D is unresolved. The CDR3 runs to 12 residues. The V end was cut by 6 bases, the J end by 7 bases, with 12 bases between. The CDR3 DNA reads TGTGCCAGCAGCTCCATCCCCGGGACCCAGTACTTC. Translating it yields CASSSIPGTQYF.